These 13 T cell receptor beta chains were sequenced from one sample in a study of T cells in localized non-small cell lung cancer. Measured with immunoSEQ multiplex PCR; TCRdb has only the in-frame clones, and not every one. The sample contains roughly 70,000 clones, 86% of which appear only once. Sequenced material: peripheral blood, taken before any cancer treatment. These receptors were taken from an older male donor with stage III squamous cell lung carcinoma.

The chain employs TRBV5-1 and TRBJ1-4; D is uncertain. Looked up from germline, CDR1 is SGHRS and CDR2 is YFSETQ. V was clipped by 0 bases and J by 5 bases, with 5 bases between them. This CDR3 comprises 13 residues. Here the CDR3 reads CASSLGGNEKLFF. CDR3 coding DNA: TGCGCCAGCAGCTTGGGTGGGAATGAAAAACTGTTTTTT.

The chain joins TRBV19 to TRBJ1-1, with D unresolved. The CDR3 is 13 residues long. Trimming shortened V by 3 bases and J by 1 base, and 6 bases separated the two germline ends. Germline CDR1 reads LNHDA; CDR2 reads SQIVND (reference sequence). CDR3 in amino acids: CASSIAQNTEAFF. In DNA form, the CDR3 reads TGTGCCAGTAGTATTGCCCAGAACACTGAAGCTTTCTTT.

The chain has TRBV7-9 and TRBJ2-2, with D uncertain. The length of the CDR3 is 12 residues. Germline CDR1 is SEHNR and CDR2 is FQNEAQ (reference sequence). V dropped 2 bases and J dropped 6 bases, with 4 bases sitting between them. CDR3 loop: CASSLNPGELFF. In DNA form, the CDR3 reads TGTGCCAGCAGCTTAAACCCCGGGGAGCTGTTTTTT.

The genes are TRBV4-1 and TRBJ1-2; TRBD1 aligns across 7 bases. V was clipped by 0 bases and J by 0 bases; unmatched bases: 1. Germline CDR1 reads MGHRA; CDR2 reads YSYEKL. This CDR3 contains 15 residues. CDR3 sequence reads: CASSQDTGANYGYTF. The CDR3 DNA reads TGCGCCAGCAGCCAAGATACAGGGGCTAACTATGGCTACACCTTC.

The chain links TRBV7-2 to TRBJ1-5; D is possibly TRBD1 (6 bases). V dropped 2 bases and J dropped 3 bases, with 17 bases sitting between them. Germline-derived CDR1 and CDR2 are SGHTA and FQGNSA. The CDR3 is 17 amino acids. In DNA form, the CDR3 reads TGTGCCAGCAGCTTAAGGTGGTCGGACAGTCTCAATCAGCCCCAGCATTTT. Protein product: CASSLRWSDSLNQPQHF.

This clone was counted once. CDR3 loop: CASSVSQGADEKLFF. DNA for the CDR3: TGTGCCAGCAGTGTATCACAGGGGGCGGATGAAAAACTGTTTTTT. The V gene is TRBV6-1, the J gene TRBJ1-4; 9 bases align to TRBD1. V shed 4 bases and J 6 bases; nucleotides not matched to a gene: 6. CDR3 length equals 15 residues. Germline V gene data show CDR1 as MNHNS and CDR2 as SASEGT.

This clone showed up just a few times. The V gene is TRBV11-2, the J gene TRBJ1-3, with a weak D call TRBD1 (5 bases). The CDR3 contains 15 residues. V was pared by 1 base and J by 2 bases, with 9 bases between. Germline V gene lookup returns CDR1 SGHAT and CDR2 FQNNGV. CDR3 residues: CASSLVGGTGNTIYF. The CDR3, as DNA: TGTGCCAGCAGCTTAGTGGGGGGGACTGGAAACACCATATATTTT.

The chain uses TRBV7-8 and TRBJ1-1, with a tentative D call TRBD1 (5 bases). The germline V gene has CDR1 SGHVS and CDR2 FQNEAQ. V was clipped by 6 bases and J by 2 bases, with 13 bases between them. The CDR3 covers 14 residues. DNA for the CDR3: TGTGCCAGCAGTCCTGGGGCGCGTAACACTGAAGCTTTCTTT. Encoded protein: CASSPGARNTEAFF.

This rearrangement joins TRBV28 to TRBJ2-7; TRBD1 agrees at 11 bases. The V gene's germline CDR1 is MDHEN and CDR2 SYDVKM. Losses at the gene ends were 4 bases for V and 6 bases for J; bases not matched to a gene: 5. The CDR3 runs 14 residues. The CDR3: CASSSPGQGVEQYV. The CDR3 nucleotides are TGTGCCAGCAGTTCGCCGGGACAGGGGGTCGAGCAGTACGTC.

The rearrangement uses TRBV28 and TRBJ2-5; 9 bases line up with TRBD1. The V gene end was trimmed by 4 bases and the J gene end by 1 base; junction bases not matched to a gene: 7. The CDR3 sequence is 16 residues long. Germline V CDR1 and CDR2: MDHEN, SYDVKM. The CDR3 spells CASSYGTGTIQETQYF. Written as DNA, the CDR3 is TGTGCCAGCAGTTACGGGACAGGGACAATCCAAGAGACCCAGTACTTC.

The chain joins TRBV5-8 to TRBJ2-2; the match to TRBD1 covers 7 bases. The ends lost 4 bases at V and 7 bases at J; junction bases unmatched: 7. The CDR3 is made up of 14 amino acids. Germline assignment: CDR1 SGHTS and CDR2 YDEGEE. Here the CDR3 DNA reads TGTGCCAGCAGCCTACGACAGGGTTTCGGGGAGCTGTTTTTT. This encodes CASSLRQGFGELFF. Full variable domain (remainder filled in from reference TRBV5-8 and TRBJ2-2): EAGVTQSPTHLIKTRGQQATLRCSPISGHTSVYWYQQALGLGLQFLLWYDEGEERNRGNFPPRFSGRQFPNYSSELNVNALELEDSALYLCASSLRQGFGELFFGEGSRLTVL.

The J gene is TRBJ1-1, the V gene TRBV6-1; TRBD1 matches at 7 bases. V shed 6 bases and J 1 base; nucleotides not matched to a gene: 8. Germline V gives CDR1 MNHNS, CDR2 SASEGT. The CDR3 contains 15 residues. CDR3 in amino acids: CASRHRGETNTEAFF. In DNA form, the CDR3 reads TGTGCCAGCAGGCACAGGGGAGAGACGAACACTGAAGCTTTCTTT.

This rearrangement joins TRBV11-3 to TRBJ2-5; possibly TRBD1 for D (5 bases). V lost 5 bases and J lost 4, with 20 bases in between. The CDR3 is 16 residues long. CDR1 SGHNT and CDR2 YENEEA come from the germline V gene. This CDR3 is CASSLRSQQGAETQYF. CDR3 bases: TGTGCCAGCAGCCTCAGAAGCCAGCAGGGTGCAGAGACCCAGTACTTC.